A single sample is the source of the 15 T cell receptor beta chains below, sequenced in a study of shared clonotypes between healthy human individuals (dated by TCRdb to 2018 to 2021). Libraries were made using the immunoSEQ multiplex PCR assay. TCRdb stores this immuneACCESS table with in-frame sequences only. Part of the clones is absent; in the studies checked, under half of the shortfall reflects unresolved V genes, and no reason is known for the rest. A total of 2,500,000 or so clones appear in this sample, roughly 92% of them only once. The leading ten clones occupy roughly 0.14% of the sample. Sequenced: naive CD4+ T cells sorted from blood. This specimen's cell subset or site label, interpreted: CD45RA+ positively selected. The receptors here all came from a man aged 18 to 29 in good health.

The genes are TRBV6-6 and TRBJ1-4, with D tentatively TRBD1 (6 bases). The CDR3 contains 16 residues. V was shortened by 10 bases and J by 3 bases, with 21 bases between the two germline ends. The germline gives CDR1 MNHNY, CDR2 SVGAGI (reference sequence). In DNA, the CDR3 is TGTGCCACTTCGCGAGGGAACAGGGAACCTAATGAAAAACTGTTTTTT. It encodes CATSRGNREPNEKLFF.

This sequence joins TRBV30 and TRBJ1-1; D is perhaps TRBD1 (5 bases). Trimming took 1 base from V and 6 from J, leaving 12 bases between them. The germline gives CDR1 GTSNPN, CDR2 SVGIG (reference sequence). The CDR3 is 13 amino acids. Here the CDR3 reads CAWSAPGRSEAFF. For the CDR3, the DNA is TGTGCCTGGAGTGCCCCAGGGAGATCTGAAGCTTTCTTT. The full variable domain, with the rest looked up from reference TRBV30 and TRBJ1-1, is SQTIHQWPATLVQPVGSPLSLECTVEGTSNPNLYWYRQAAGRGLQLLFYSVGIGQISSEVPQNLSASRPQDRQFILSSKKLLLSDSGFYLCAWSAPGRSEAFFGQGTRLTVV.

The rearrangement links TRBV7-9 to TRBJ1-1; 8 positions match TRBD1. CDR1 is SEHNR, CDR2 FQNEAQ, per germline (reference sequence). The V and J ends lost 2 bases and 4 bases, in that order; junction bases with no gene match: 3. This CDR3 spans 14 amino acids. This CDR3 reads CASSLIGTGTEAFF. In nucleotides, the CDR3 is TGTGCCAGCAGCTTAATAGGGACAGGCACTGAAGCTTTCTTT. Combining the CDR3 with reference TRBV7-9 and TRBJ1-1 gives the whole variable domain DTGVSQNPRHKITKRGQNVTFRCDPISEHNRLYWYRQTLGQGPEFLTYFQNEAQLEKSRLLSDRFSAERPKGSFSTLEIQRTEQGDSAMYLCASSLIGTGTEAFFGQGTRLTVV.

The chain carries TRBV6-5 and TRBJ2-1; TRBD2 might be the D (5 bases). Germline V CDR1 and CDR2: MNHEY, SVGAGI. Trimming took 2 bases from V and 4 from J, leaving 15 bases between them. The CDR3 is made up of 16 amino acids. The CDR3 region is CASSYNSGGRYNEQFF. The CDR3 nucleotides read TGTGCCAGCAGTTACAACAGCGGAGGCCGATACAATGAGCAGTTCTTC.

Turning to this clone: Different DNA sequences within this sample yield the same CDR3. The chain employs TRBV2 and TRBJ2-1; 7 bases are a match to TRBD1. The CDR3 is 13 amino acids. Unmatched junction bases numbered 2, after V lost 4 bases and J lost 5 bases. The V gene's germline CDR1 is SNHLY and CDR2 FYNNEI. This CDR3 is CASSGTGDNEQFF. The DNA of the CDR3 is TGTGCCAGCAGTGGCACAGGGGACAATGAGCAGTTCTTC.

As to this clone: Other DNA sequences within the sample encode an identical CDR3. This chain joins TRBV6-5 and TRBJ2-5; no clear D. Germline V gene data show CDR1 as MNHEY and CDR2 as SVGAGI. With 8 bases removed from V and 5 bases from J, the gap between germline ends came to 9 bases. There are 11 residues in the CDR3. The CDR3 region has the DNA TGTGCCAGCGGACGTGGGGAGACCCAGTACTTC. It codes for CASGRGETQYF.

The chain couples TRBV6-1 to TRBJ2-1; the D gene is possibly TRBD2 (5 bases). V shed 0 bases and J shed 2 bases, with 14 bases lying between them. This CDR3 comprises 17 residues. The V gene's germline CDR1 is MNHNS and CDR2 SASEGT. The CDR3 protein is CASSEAAGGGAYNEQFF. The CDR3 region has the DNA TGTGCCAGCAGTGAAGCAGCAGGCGGAGGCGCCTACAATGAGCAGTTCTTC.

The chain has TRBV27 and TRBJ2-3, with 7 bases aligning to TRBD1. Germline values: CDR1 MNHEY, CDR2 SMNVEV (reference sequence). There are 13 residues in the CDR3. Unmatched junction bases numbered 6, after V lost 10 bases and J lost 2 bases. The CDR3 spells CAIGDRVTDTQYF. The CDR3, as DNA: TGTGCCATCGGTGACAGGGTCACAGATACGCAGTATTTT.

The chain links TRBV4-3 to TRBJ1-1; 7 bases are a match to TRBD1. The CDR3 is 14 amino acids. Germline CDR1 is LGHNA and CDR2 is YSLEER. The ends lost 4 bases at V and 4 bases at J; junction bases unmatched: 6. The CDR3 DNA follows: TGCGCCAGCAGCCGCCGGACAGGCCTCACTGAAGCTTTCTTT. The encoded protein is CASSRRTGLTEAFF.

Remarks on this clone: A read error may produce the germline difference seen at one junction end. V and J are TRBV10-3 and TRBJ2-3; a weak D match, TRBD2 (7 bases). This CDR3 has 11 residues. The germline gives CDR1 ENHRY, CDR2 SYGVKD. CDR3 nucleotide sequence: TGTGCCATCAGCGGGGGCCGGGACTACGTTTTT. This encodes CAISGGRDYVF.

The chain uses TRBV5-6 and TRBJ2-3, with 7 bases identical to TRBD1. Unmatched junction bases numbered 3, after V lost 2 bases and J lost 0 bases. Germline CDR1 and CDR2: SGHDT and YYEEEE. The CDR3 consists of 15 residues. Written as DNA, the CDR3 is TGTGCCAGCAGCTTTTGGGACAGAAGCACAGATACGCAGTATTTT. Protein: CASSFWDRSTDTQYF.

The V and J genes are TRBV7-2 and TRBJ2-3; a possible D gene is TRBD1 (6 bases). The CDR3 is made up of 16 amino acids. The germline V and J ends were trimmed by 5 bases and 2 bases, with 17 bases remaining between them. The germline V gene encodes CDR1 SGHTA and CDR2 FQGNSA. CDR3 in amino acids: CASSPKQGRVTDTQYF. CDR3 nucleotide sequence: TGTGCCAGCAGCCCGAAACAGGGTCGGGTCACAGATACGCAGTATTTT.

In regard to this clone: Other DNA sequences in the sample encode the same CDR3. The gene calls are TRBV10-2 and TRBJ2-5, with unresolved D. The germline V gene encodes CDR1 WSHSY and CDR2 SAAADI. V lost 7 bases, J lost 5 bases, and 14 bases lay in between. The CDR3 runs 13 residues. DNA of the CDR3: TGCGCCAGCACCCACTATATGGGGGAGACCCAGTACTTC. As protein: CASTHYMGETQYF.

Here the CDR3 reads CASVIVGAPGGHTEAFF. The CDR3 nucleotides read TGTGCTAGTGTGATAGTGGGGGCTCCAGGAGGGCACACTGAAGCTTTCTTT. The chain couples TRBV12-5 to TRBJ1-1, with D maybe TRBD1 (6 bases). The CDR3 consists of 17 residues. Trimming left V 7 bases short and J 3 bases short, with 24 bases between. Germline CDR1 and CDR2: LGHNT and FRNRAP.

The chain couples TRBV6-6 to TRBJ1-3; the D gene is possibly TRBD1 (5 bases). V was pared by 7 bases and J by 4 bases, with 17 bases between. The CDR3 length is 15 residues. Per the germline V gene, CDR1 is MNHNY and CDR2 is SVGAGI (reference sequence). The CDR3 region is CASTPSGGMGNTIYF. The CDR3 nucleotides are TGTGCCAGCACTCCCTCGGGGGGGATGGGAAACACCATATATTTT.